One sample yielded the 2 T cell receptor beta chains listed below, sequenced in a study of identifying expanded T cells in peripheral blood. Sequencing was performed with immunoSEQ multiplex PCR; in TCRdb, only in-frame clones are kept and a portion is missing. The repertoire holds approximately 110,000 clones, with more than 85% as singletons. Sequenced: blood. Every receptor here comes from a person between 18 and 70 years old in good health.

The rearrangement joins TRBV18 to TRBJ2-7, with D perhaps matching TRBD1 (6 bases). V was trimmed by 3 bases and J by 0 bases, leaving 12 bases between them. The CDR3 loop spans 15 amino acids. CDR1 KGHSH and CDR2 LQKENI come from the germline V gene. The CDR3 here is CASSPGQPSSYEQYF. Here the CDR3 DNA reads TGTGCCAGCTCACCTGGACAGCCGAGCTCCTACGAGCAGTACTTC. Full variable domain (missing parts from reference TRBV18 and TRBJ2-7): NAGVMQNPRHLVRRRGQEARLRCSPMKGHSHVYWYRQLPEEGLKFMVYLQKENIIDESGMPKERFSAEFPKEGPSILRIQQVVRGDSAAYFCASSPGQPSSYEQYFGPGTRLTVT.

The chain recombines TRBV9 with TRBJ2-1; 7 bases agree with TRBD2. The CDR3 runs to 16 residues. Germline V gene data show CDR1 as SGDLS and CDR2 as YYNGEE. V dropped 0 bases and J dropped 2; count of bases not matched to a gene: 5. The CDR3 is CASSVAAGTTYNEQFF. In DNA, the CDR3 is TGTGCCAGCAGCGTAGCAGCGGGGACGACCTACAATGAGCAGTTCTTC.